Listed below are T cell receptor beta chains from one sample, sequenced in a study of T-cell reconstitution after alpha-beta-depleted transplantation in children. MiXCR was run by TCRdb on the PCR reads, yielding one entry per CDR3 protein. The profile shows fewer than 350,000 distinct CDR3 sequences, roughly 7.8% of them singletons. This specimen consisted of peripheral blood, obtained 360 days after TCRalphabeta/CD19-depleted stem cell transplant. These receptor sequences come from a female patient aged 2-9 years who had a stem cell transplant for Fanconi anemia, so the T cells may come from the graft donor. The CDR3 runs from the conserved cysteine through the conserved F or W. A D gene is named only where the DNA matches it firmly. Only part of the rows carry a size: once, few, many, or a class if the clone is expanded.

clone_size,d_call,v_call,j_call,cdr3_aa,cdr3_nt
NA,NA,TRBV29-1,TRBJ1-2,CSARHNNYGYTF,TGCAGCGCGAGACACAATAACTATGGCTACACCTTC
many,NA,TRBV5-1,TRBJ2-1,CASSLTWGAYNEQFF,TGCGCCAGCAGCTTGACGTGGGGGGCATACAATGAGCAGTTCTTC
few,NA,TRBV6-2/TRBV6-3,TRBJ1-5,CASSYSGWGATEPQHF,TGTGCCAGCAGTTACTCGGGTTGGGGGGCCACGGAGCCCCAGCATTTT
many,NA,TRBV5-1,TRBJ1-1,CASSLGDGFLEAFF,TGCGCCAGCAGCTTAGGGGACGGATTCTTAGAAGCTTTCTTT
many,NA,TRBV7-2,TRBJ1-3,CASSLLSSGNTIYF,TGTGCCAGCAGCTTACTTAGCTCTGGAAACACCATATATTTT
many,NA,TRBV29-1,TRBJ1-4,CSVTGSGGEKLFF,TGCAGCGTTACAGGGAGTGGAGGGGAAAAACTGTTTTTT
many,NA,TRBV7-9,TRBJ2-3,CASSLSGDTQYF,TGTGCCAGCAGCTTATCGGGCGATACGCAGTATTTT
few,TRBD2,TRBV15,TRBJ2-3,CATSRDPGLAGDTQYF,TGTGCCACCAGCAGAGATCCCGGACTAGCAGGAGATACGCAGTATTTT
NA,TRBD2,TRBV24-1,TRBJ2-1,CATSRPGWGGNEQFF,TGTGCCACCAGTCGCCCGGGGTGGGGAGGGAATGAGCAGTTCTTC
NA,NA,TRBV7-2,TRBJ2-7,CASINQGLTYEQYF,TGTGCCAGCATCAACCAGGGCCTCACCTACGAGCAGTACTTC
few,TRBD1,TRBV20-1,TRBJ1-2,CSASPSRTGRYGYTF,TGCAGTGCTAGCCCATCCAGGACAGGGAGGTATGGCTACACCTTC
NA,NA,TRBV24-1,TRBJ2-5,CATSDVLDRETQYF,TGTGCCACCAGTGATGTCCTCGACAGGGAGACCCAGTACTTC
many,NA,TRBV25-1,TRBJ2-3,CASSEPLATDTQYF,TGTGCCAGCAGTGAACCACTAGCAACAGATACGCAGTATTTT
few,TRBD2,TRBV7-3,TRBJ2-5,CASSLKGPGLADSYQETQYF,TGTGCCAGCAGCTTAAAAGGACCGGGACTAGCGGACTCGTACCAAGAGACCCAGTACTTC
many,NA,TRBV4-3,TRBJ2-1,CASSQGLGIEQFF,TGCGCCAGCAGCCAAGGTCTGGGGATTGAGCAGTTCTTC
few,NA,TRBV28,TRBJ2-5,CASSWPRGGETQYF,TGTGCCAGCAGTTGGCCCAGGGGAGGAGAGACCCAGTACTTC
many,TRBD1,TRBV28,TRBJ1-2,CASWGRGHGYTF,TGTGCCAGCTGGGGCAGGGGGCATGGCTACACCTTC
NA,TRBD1,TRBV18,TRBJ2-3,CASSIDRGITDTQYF,TGTGCCAGCTCGATCGACAGGGGAATCACAGATACGCAGTATTTT
few,TRBD1,TRBV20-1,TRBJ1-2,CSAATGVSYGYTF,TGCAGTGCTGCGACAGGGGTCAGTTATGGCTACACCTTC
few,TRBD1,TRBV5-6,TRBJ2-2,CASSLGTGWHTGELFF,TGTGCCAGCAGCTTGGGGACAGGGTGGCACACCGGGGAGCTGTTTTTT
NA,TRBD2,TRBV3-1,TRBJ2-3,CASCPKLAGGRDTQYF,TGTGCCTCCTGCCCAAAGCTAGCGGGGGGGCGGGATACGCAGTATTTT
many,TRBD1,TRBV29-1,TRBJ1-1,CSVADREAFF,TGCAGCGTTGCGGACAGGGAAGCTTTCTTT
few,NA,TRBV12-3/TRBV12-4,TRBJ1-2,CASSLEGQGIYGYTF,TGTGCCAGCAGTTTGGAGGGGCAAGGCATCTATGGCTACACCTTC
many,NA,TRBV6-5,TRBJ1-2,CASSRGLAGNYGYTF,TGTGCCAGCAGCAGAGGACTGGCGGGGAACTATGGCTACACCTTC
many,TRBD2,TRBV5-1,TRBJ2-2,CASSVGLVDFIVTGELFF,TGCGCCAGCAGCGTCGGACTAGTGGACTTTATAGTCACCGGGGAGCTGTTTTTT
few,NA,TRBV2,TRBJ2-3,CASRDDTDTQYF,TGTGCCAGCAGAGATGACACAGATACGCAGTATTTT
NA,TRBD1,TRBV7-2,TRBJ1-1,CASSFYGGGHTEAFF,TGTGCCAGCAGCTTTTATGGAGGGGGCCACACTGAAGCTTTCTTT
many,NA,TRBV4-3,TRBJ1-2,CASSQDVVVSGYTF,TGCGCCAGCAGCCAAGATGTAGTAGTGTCTGGCTACACCTTC
many,NA,TRBV27,TRBJ2-2,CASSFGYGELFF,TGTGCCAGCAGTTTTGGGTACGGGGAGCTGTTTTTT
many,TRBD2,TRBV20-1,TRBJ2-7,CSARDGTSGAYEQYF,TGCAGTGCTAGAGACGGGACTAGCGGGGCCTACGAGCAGTACTTC
many,TRBD2,TRBV4-1,TRBJ2-3,CASSQLAGGPIEITDTQYF,TGCGCCAGCAGCCAACTAGCGGGAGGGCCTATTGAGATCACAGATACGCAGTATTTT
NA,NA,TRBV6-6,TRBJ1-1,CASSYAKNTEAFF,TGTGCCAGCAGTTATGCGAAGAACACTGAAGCTTTCTTT
NA,TRBD2,TRBV6-2/TRBV6-3,TRBJ2-2,CASSSGLAGGSGPGELFF,TGTGCCAGCAGTTCCGGACTAGCGGGGGGCTCGGGCCCCGGGGAGCTGTTTTTT
few,NA,TRBV7-9,TRBJ2-7,CASGWGGTTYEQYF,TGTGCCAGCGGTTGGGGGGGCACGACCTACGAGCAGTACTTC
few,NA,TRBV7-9,TRBJ2-5,CASSSPQNGVETQYF,TGTGCCAGCAGCTCCCCCCAGAACGGGGTGGAGACCCAGTACTTC
many,NA,TRBV12-3/TRBV12-4,TRBJ2-4,CASSRFEGGGNIQYF,TGTGCCAGCAGTCGCTTTGAGGGGGGGGGGAACATTCAGTACTTC
many,TRBD1,TRBV7-9,TRBJ1-1,CASSGDRVRTEAFF,TGTGCCAGCAGCGGTGACAGGGTCAGAACTGAAGCTTTCTTT
many,NA,TRBV29-1,TRBJ2-5,CSAARGARETQYF,TGCAGCGCTGCCAGGGGGGCGCGGGAGACCCAGTACTTC
many,NA,TRBV5-6,TRBJ2-1,CASSLGGRLNNEQFF,TGTGCCAGCAGCTTAGGAGGGCGGCTAAACAATGAGCAGTTCTTC